This TCR beta chain was identified during a study of T cell responses to AZD1222 COVID-19 vaccine. The sample holds one count of this clone. The antigen remains undetermined. Some clones are missing from TCRdb's copy, which holds only in-frame ones; the method was immunoSEQ multiplex PCR. In the table there are about 160,000 clones, 75% to 90% of which are singletons. V shed 0 bases and J shed 2 bases, with 7 bases lying between them. Germline V gives CDR1 SGDLS, CDR2 YYNGEE. The CDR3 has 14 amino acids. Study-wide points: Vaccination with two AZD1222 doses was followed by a rise in Spike-specific TCR breadth and depth. Nearly half of unique spike-specific TCRs reportedly avoided B.1.351 and B.1.1.7 mutated regions. Every sample of the repertoires postdated the peak T cell response.

This receptor was obtained from an adult in good health. The genes are TRBV9 and TRBJ2-3, with D unresolved. This specimen was peripheral blood, taken on day 0 of AZD1222 vaccination. CDR3 in amino acids: CASSVGRITDTQYF. The CDR3, as DNA: TGTGCCAGCAGCGTAGGTAGGATCACAGATACGCAGTATTTT.